This is a list of T cell receptor beta chains from one sample in a study of T cells in Graves' hyperthyroidism and ophthalmopathy. MiXCR, run by TCRdb on the multiplex PCR reads, gives a single entry per CDR3 protein. The sample contains hundreds of thousands of distinct CDR3 sequences, 20% of which appear only once. The sequenced material came from blood. Source of these receptors: a man younger than 45 with Graves' ophthalmopathy. Each CDR3 is given with its conserved first and last residue. Fields, in order: clone size, D gene, J gene, V gene, CDR3 protein, CDR3 DNA. D genes are given only for firm matches. Part of the rows lack a size; the others show once, few, many or a class for expanded clones.

abundance: many; d_gene: NA; j_gene: TRBJ2-7; v_gene: TRBV27; CDR3aa: CASSLEGTEQYF; CDR3nt: TGTGCCAGCAGTTTGGAGGGGACCGAGCAGTACTTC
abundance: many; d_gene: TRBD2; j_gene: TRBJ2-1; v_gene: TRBV7-2; CDR3aa: CASSLVGTSGLYNEQFF; CDR3nt: TGTGCCAGCAGCTTAGTTGGGACTAGCGGCCTGTACAATGAGCAGTTCTTC
abundance: NA; d_gene: NA; j_gene: TRBJ1-5; v_gene: TRBV10-3; CDR3aa: CAISDRGLQPQHF; CDR3nt: TGTGCCATCAGTGACAGGGGATTGCAGCCCCAGCATTTT
abundance: NA; d_gene: TRBD1; j_gene: TRBJ1-1; v_gene: TRBV7-2; CDR3aa: CASSQGDRGRNTEAFF; CDR3nt: TGTGCCAGCAGCCAAGGGGACAGGGGACGAAACACTGAAGCTTTCTTT
abundance: many; d_gene: NA; j_gene: TRBJ2-3; v_gene: TRBV7-2; CDR3aa: CASSSLDGLAGLGTQYF; CDR3nt: TGTGCCAGCAGCTCCTTAGATGGGCTAGCCGGGTTGGGTACGCAGTATTTT
abundance: NA; d_gene: NA; j_gene: TRBJ1-5; v_gene: TRBV2; CDR3aa: CASKRTSNQPQHF; CDR3nt: TGTGCCAGCAAAAGGACGAGCAATCAGCCCCAGCATTTT
abundance: NA; d_gene: TRBD1; j_gene: TRBJ1-1; v_gene: TRBV3-1; CDR3aa: CASSSSLLRDRGMNTEAFF; CDR3nt: TGTGCCAGCAGCTCTTCTTTACTCCGGGACAGGGGCATGAACACTGAAGCTTTCTTT
abundance: NA; d_gene: NA; j_gene: TRBJ2-5; v_gene: TRBV19; CDR3aa: CASSIQGETQYF; CDR3nt: TGTGCCAGTAGTATACAGGGGGAGACCCAGTACTTC
abundance: NA; d_gene: TRBD2; j_gene: TRBJ2-7; v_gene: TRBV6-1; CDR3aa: CASSATSGGTYEQYF; CDR3nt: TGTGCCAGCAGTGCCACTAGCGGGGGAACCTACGAGCAGTACTTC
abundance: few; d_gene: TRBD2; j_gene: TRBJ2-1; v_gene: TRBV6-1; CDR3aa: CASRPLAGASNEQFF; CDR3nt: TGTGCCAGCCGACCACTAGCGGGAGCTAGCAATGAGCAGTTCTTC
abundance: NA; d_gene: TRBD2; j_gene: TRBJ2-7; v_gene: TRBV3-1; CDR3aa: CASSQAASGPPYEQYF; CDR3nt: TGTGCCAGCAGCCAAGCGGCTAGCGGGCCCCCCTACGAGCAGTACTTC
abundance: many; d_gene: NA; j_gene: TRBJ2-2; v_gene: TRBV2; CDR3aa: CATRRDTGELFF; CDR3nt: TGTGCCACCCGGAGGGACACCGGGGAGCTGTTTTTT
abundance: few; d_gene: TRBD1; j_gene: TRBJ1-2; v_gene: TRBV7-9; CDR3aa: CASSAGTVEAGYTF; CDR3nt: TGTGCCAGCAGCGCCGGGACAGTGGAAGCTGGCTACACCTTC
abundance: NA; d_gene: NA; j_gene: TRBJ2-7; v_gene: TRBV7-9; CDR3aa: CASSSTDYEQYF; CDR3nt: TGTGCCAGCAGCTCTACAGACTACGAGCAGTACTTC
abundance: few; d_gene: TRBD1; j_gene: TRBJ1-6; v_gene: TRBV28; CDR3aa: CASSPPGQINSPLHF; CDR3nt: TGTGCCAGCAGCCCGCCGGGACAGATAAATTCACCCCTCCACTTT
abundance: NA; d_gene: TRBD1; j_gene: TRBJ1-4; v_gene: TRBV10-3; CDR3aa: CAISPGQVNEKLFF; CDR3nt: TGTGCCATCAGCCCGGGACAGGTTAATGAAAAACTGTTTTTT
abundance: NA; d_gene: TRBD1; j_gene: TRBJ2-6; v_gene: TRBV20-1; CDR3aa: CSAMGQGRLSGANVLTF; CDR3nt: TGCAGTGCTATGGGACAGGGTCGCTTGTCTGGGGCCAACGTCCTGACTTTC
abundance: NA; d_gene: TRBD1; j_gene: TRBJ1-1; v_gene: TRBV7-3; CDR3aa: CASSLTGAGGGTEALF; CDR3nt: TGTGCCAGCAGCTTAACTGGGGCAGGGGGCGGCACTGAAGCTCTCTTT
abundance: NA; d_gene: TRBD1; j_gene: TRBJ1-1; v_gene: TRBV18; CDR3aa: CASSPPQGTGVRTEAFF; CDR3nt: TGTGCCAGCTCACCACCGCAAGGGACAGGGGTAAGGACTGAAGCTTTCTTT
abundance: NA; d_gene: NA; j_gene: TRBJ1-1; v_gene: TRBV6-2/TRBV6-3; CDR3aa: CASSYGIEAFF; CDR3nt: TGTGCCAGCAGTTACGGTATCGAAGCTTTCTTT
abundance: NA; d_gene: TRBD1; j_gene: TRBJ1-2; v_gene: TRBV27; CDR3aa: CASSPWTGGSSGYTF; CDR3nt: TGTGCCAGCAGTCCTTGGACAGGGGGCTCGTCTGGCTACACCTTC
abundance: NA; d_gene: TRBD1; j_gene: TRBJ2-7; v_gene: TRBV5-1; CDR3aa: CASSSRQGGYEQYF; CDR3nt: TGCGCCAGCAGCTCCCGACAGGGGGGGTACGAGCAGTACTTC
abundance: many; d_gene: NA; j_gene: TRBJ1-2; v_gene: TRBV6-1; CDR3aa: CASRITGPYGYTF; CDR3nt: TGTGCCAGCAGGATTACAGGTCCCTATGGCTACACCTTC
abundance: NA; d_gene: TRBD2; j_gene: TRBJ2-1; v_gene: TRBV4-1; CDR3aa: CASRGREGSYNEQFF; CDR3nt: TGCGCCAGCAGAGGGCGGGAGGGCTCCTACAATGAGCAGTTCTTC
abundance: many; d_gene: TRBD1; j_gene: TRBJ1-5; v_gene: TRBV30; CDR3aa: CAWSGLGTGPGQPQHF; CDR3nt: TGTGCCTGGAGTGGCCTAGGGACAGGGCCTGGTCAGCCCCAGCATTTT
abundance: few; d_gene: NA; j_gene: TRBJ1-6; v_gene: TRBV28; CDR3aa: CTSSSPQGGSPLHF; CDR3nt: TGTACCAGCAGTTCCCCCCAGGGTGGTTCACCCCTCCACTTT
abundance: NA; d_gene: NA; j_gene: TRBJ1-2; v_gene: TRBV24-1; CDR3aa: CATSDQDTPNYGYTF; CDR3nt: TGTGCCACCAGTGACCAGGACACACCTAACTATGGCTACACCTTC
abundance: NA; d_gene: NA; j_gene: TRBJ1-2; v_gene: TRBV3-1; CDR3aa: CASSQELTSGVRGYTF; CDR3nt: TGTGCCAGCAGCCAAGAGCTAACCTCAGGGGTGCGGGGCTACACCTTC